This TCR beta chain was sequenced during a study of blood T cell repertoires in COVID-19. Produced via immunoSEQ multiplex PCR; TCRdb's table is partial and in-frame only. The sample contains about 150,000 clones, approximately 90% of which appear only once. Germline-derived CDR1 and CDR2 are SGHDT and YYEEEE. J gave up 5 bases and V 1 base, and 1 base lay outside the gene matches. The CDR3 extends over 13 amino acids. The sample comprised peripheral blood. V is TRBV5-6 and J is TRBJ1-2, with 8 bases matching TRBD1. The TCR originated in a woman aged 55-69 years with active or convalescent COVID-19. This chain's CDR3 is CASSLRTGYGYTF. The CDR3 region has the DNA TGTGCCAGCAGCTTGCGGACAGGGTATGGCTACACCTTC.